This entry lists 21 T cell receptor beta chains sequenced from one sample in a study of T cell clonality in common variable immunodeficiency. Study outcomes and limitations: Reportedly, TCR beta sequences from common variable immunodeficiency showed fewer deletions and N-nucleotide insertions.

Repertoires were generated with immunoSEQ multiplex PCR, while TCRdb's copy carries only in-frame clones and drops some. This sample carries 15,000 to 20,000 clones, none of them present only once. For these TCRs, the target antigens are not known. What was sequenced was peripheral blood mononuclear cells. The origin of the receptors is a human donor with common variable immunodeficiency.

To note about this clone: The read falls 3 residues short of the CDR3 end, and the missing part is taken from the germline J gene. The rearrangement uses TRBV2 and TRBJ2-2, with D maybe TRBD2 (5 bases). The CDR3 has 16 residues. Germline loops: CDR1 SNHLY, CDR2 FYNNEI. Trimming shortened V by 6 bases and J by 1 base, and 15 bases separated the two germline ends. The CDR3 loop reads CASSLRLRVNTGELFF. The CDR3 bases that were read are TGTGCCAGCAGCCTCCGGTTGCGGGTGAACACCGGGGAG.

In this sample, this clone is medium-sized. The read falls 3 residues short of the CDR3 end, and the missing part is taken from the germline J gene. The gene calls are TRBV18 and TRBJ1-1, with a tentative D call TRBD1 (5 bases). Trimming stripped 10 bases from V and 0 bases from J, with 12 bases between. Germline loops: CDR1 KGHSH, CDR2 LQKENI. This CDR3 has 13 residues. Partial CDR3 DNA: TGTGCCACCCGGGCAGGGATGAACACTGAA. This codes for CATRAGMNTE. The whole CDR3 reads CATRAGMNTEAFF.

Of note for this clone: The read ends 3 residues shy of where the CDR3 ends; the end is completed using the germline J gene. The J gene is TRBJ2-3, the V gene TRBV5-1, with 14 bases that match TRBD2. The CDR3 consists of 20 residues. The V and J ends lost 0 bases and 4 bases, in that order; junction bases with no gene match: 13. Germline V CDR1 and CDR2: SGHRS, YFSETQ. This CDR3 is CASSLESRVGLAGVADTQYF. Partial CDR3 DNA: TGCGCCAGCAGCTTGGAATCCCGGGTGGGACTAGCGGGAGTGGCAGATACG. The complete variable domain, with remaining parts taken from reference TRBV5-1 and TRBJ2-3, reads KAGVTQTPRYLIKTRGQQVTLSCSPISGHRSVSWYQQTPGQGLQFLFEYFSETQRNKGNFPGRFSGRQFSNSRSEMNVSTLELGDSALYLCASSLESRVGLAGVADTQYFGPGTRLTVL.

The table lists this clone with many counts. The read is 3 residues too short to cover the CDR3 end, so that end is filled in from the germline J gene. The chain has TRBV2 and TRBJ1-5, with D possibly TRBD1 on 6 matching bases. Trimming cost V 5 bases and J 9 bases, with 14 bases left between them. The CDR3 extends over 13 amino acids. CDR1 and CDR2 from the germline V gene are SNHLY and FYNNEI. CDR3 sequence: CASSQTGRLPQHF. Incomplete CDR3 DNA: TGTGCCAGCAGTCAAACAGGGCGTTTGCCC.

This clone was detected only a few times. The read terminates 3 residues before the CDR3 end, so the remaining end is supplied by the germline J gene. V and J are TRBV18 and TRBJ2-5, with D maybe TRBD1 (5 bases). The V and J ends lost 6 bases and 5 bases respectively, with 19 bases between them. CDR3 length: 15 residues. From germline, CDR1 is KGHSH and CDR2 LQKENI. The CDR3 reads CASSPLQAGRETQYF. The sequenced CDR3 bases are TGTGCCAGCTCGCCCCTCCAGGCAGGGCGCGAGACC.

In its sample, this clone is medium-sized (0.01 to 0.1%). The CDR3 end lies 3 residues beyond the end of the read and is filled in from the germline J gene. This chain links TRBV15 with TRBJ2-3; 13 bases line up with TRBD2. The CDR3 is 21 residues long. Germline-derived CDR1 and CDR2 are LNHNV and YYDKDF (reference sequence). V was clipped by 3 bases and J by 3 bases; unmatched bases: 18. The CDR3 sequence: CATSRGHLGLAGAGGTDTQYF. The part of the CDR3 DNA that was read is TGTGCCACCAGCAGGGGACACTTAGGACTAGCGGGAGCCGGCGGGACAGATACG.

This clone was counted many times. The read terminates 3 residues ahead of where the CDR3 ends, so the germline J gene completes it. The V gene is TRBV7-2, the J gene TRBJ2-3; TRBD1 agrees at 9 bases. In germline, CDR1 is SGHTA, CDR2 FQGNSA. The CDR3 contains 12 residues. The sequenced part of the CDR3 DNA is TGTGCCAGCAGCGGGACAGGGACGACG. Translation gives CASSGTGTT. In full, the CDR3 is CASSGTGTTQYF.

In this sample, this clone turned up a few times. Read data end 3 residues before the CDR3 end; the end is taken from the germline J gene. The gene calls are TRBV7-2 and TRBJ1-6; TRBD1 matches 7 bases. Unmatched junction bases numbered 10, after V lost 5 bases and J lost 9 bases. Germline CDR1 and CDR2: SGHTA and FQGNSA. This CDR3 comprises 15 residues. CDR3 region: CASSPKLGQPSPLHF. CDR3 DNA, as far as it was read: TGTGCCAGCAGCCCCAAATTGGGACAGCCTTCACCC. Together with reference TRBV7-2 and TRBJ1-6, the CDR3 gives the full variable domain: GAGVSQSPSNKVTEKGKDVELRCDPISGHTALYWYRQSLGQGLEFLIYFQGNSAPDKSGLPSDRFSAERTGGSVSTLTIQRTQQEDSAVYLCASSPKLGQPSPLHFGNGTRLTVT.

Points on this clone: The read finishes 3 residues shy of the CDR3 end, and the germline J gene is used to complete it. This sequence joins TRBV2 and TRBJ1-1; TRBD1 might be the D (5 bases). The length of the CDR3 is 13 residues. Trimming removed 7 bases at V and 1 base at J, with 10 bases between. Germline V CDR1 and CDR2: SNHLY, FYNNEI. The DNA read from the CDR3 is TGTGCCAGCACAGGACACCCGAACACTGAA. Translated, it gives CASTGHPNTE. From start to end, the CDR3 is CASTGHPNTEAFF. Using reference TRBV2 and TRBJ1-1 for the parts outside the CDR3, the full variable domain is EPEVTQTPSHQVTQMGQEVILRCVPISNHLYFYWYRQILGQKVEFLVSFYNNEISEKSEIFDDQFSVERPDGSNFTLKIRSTKLEDSAMYFCASTGHPNTEAFFGQGTRLTVV.

Points on this clone: The sequence runs out 3 residues before the end of the CDR3; the remainder is reconstructed from the germline J gene. This chain uses TRBV6-2 or TRBV6-3 with TRBJ2-7; 8 nucleotides agree with TRBD2. There are 17 residues in the CDR3. V trimming: 6 bases; J trimming: 0 bases; junction bases outside the gene matches: 13. Germline CDR1 is MNHEY and CDR2 is SVGEGT. CDR3: CASSAREWAGGSYEQYF. CDR3 bases read: TGTGCCAGCAGCGCAAGAGAATGGGCGGGGGGCTCCTACGAG.

This clone was counted only a few times. The read comes to an end 3 residues before the CDR3 does, leaving the germline J gene to fill in the end. J is TRBJ2-2 and V is TRBV19; possibly TRBD2 for D (7 bases). The CDR3 length is 15 residues. Germline V gene data show CDR1 as LNHDA and CDR2 as SQIVND (reference sequence). V was trimmed by 7 bases and J by 3 bases, leaving 15 bases between them. The CDR3 sequence is CASIRGGSYTGELFF. CDR3 DNA, as far as it was read: TGTGCCAGTATAAGGGGGGGGTCATACACCGGGGAG.

By sample share, this clone is medium-sized. Coverage ceases 3 residues before the CDR3 finishes, and the germline J gene fills in the end. J is TRBJ2-7 and V is TRBV7-3, with 10 bases identical to TRBD2. From germline, CDR1 is SGHTA and CDR2 FQGTGA. The CDR3 totals 15 residues. The V gene end was trimmed by 5 bases and the J gene end by 3 bases; junction bases not matched to a gene: 7. CDR3 amino acids: CASSPGTSANYEQYF. Partial CDR3 DNA: TGTGCCAGCAGCCCTGGGACTAGCGCGAACTACGAG.

Many counts were recorded for this clone. The read finishes 3 residues shy of the CDR3 end, and the germline J gene is used to complete it. The chain carries TRBV7-6 and TRBJ2-3; 8 positions agree with TRBD2. V was clipped by 5 bases and J by 2 bases; unmatched bases: 9. Germline CDR1 and CDR2: SGHVS and FNYEAQ. The CDR3 spans 16 residues. The DNA read from the CDR3 is TGTGCCAGCAGCCCCGCGGGGGGCGGAAACACAGATACG. Its protein is CASSPAGGGNTDT. The entire CDR3 is CASSPAGGGNTDTQYF.

This clone was counted at least ten times. With the read ending 3 residues before the CDR3 end, the germline J gene is used to fill in that end. The J gene is TRBJ1-1, the V gene TRBV19, with TRBD1 matching over 9 bases. This CDR3 is built from 13 residues. Germline CDR1 and CDR2: LNHDA and SQIVND (reference sequence). The part of the CDR3 DNA that was read is TGTGCCAGTAGTGCGGACAGGGGAAGGGAA. Its protein product is CASSADRGRE. The whole CDR3 is CASSADRGREAFF.

The sample holds a few counts of this clone. The covered CDR3 bases are TGTGCCAGCAGCCCAGCGGGGATAAAATACAATGAG. It is translated as CASSPAGIKYNE. The full CDR3 reads CASSPAGIKYNEQFF. V gene TRBV5-6 combines with J gene TRBJ2-1; 7 nucleotides align to TRBD2. The observed sequence ends 3 residues before the CDR3 terminus, with the missing tail filled in from the germline J gene. Germline V gene lookup returns CDR1 SGHDT and CDR2 YYEEEE. Trimming at V came to 4 bases and at J to 4 bases, leaving 8 bases not matched to a gene. This CDR3 is built from 15 residues.

This clone appeared many times. The read stops 3 residues short of the end of the CDR3; the missing end is completed from the germline J gene. The V call is TRBV6-2 or TRBV6-3, the J call TRBJ2-3; D may be TRBD2 (6 bases). Deletions cut 7 bases from V and 8 bases from J, with 19 bases between. CDR3 length: 14 residues. Per germline, CDR1 MNHEY and CDR2 SVGEGT. The CDR3 sequence: CASTASGGTGTQYF. The CDR3 bases that were read are TGTGCCAGCACCGCATCCGGCGGGACTGGTACG.

This clone turned up a few times. From the germline J gene comes the end of the CDR3, since the read stops 3 residues before it. The V and J genes are TRBV20-1 and TRBJ2-1; D gene unclear. This CDR3 is 12 amino acids long. The germline V gene encodes CDR1 DFQATT and CDR2 SNEGSKA (reference sequence). The V end lost 5 bases, the J end lost 7 bases, and 12 bases lay between the germline ends. The chain's CDR3 is CSARTFGNEQFF. The sequenced CDR3 bases are TGCAGTGCTCGTACTTTCGGGAATGAG.

The CDR3 sequence: CASRPGQGYEQYF. CDR3 bases read: TGTGCCAGCAGACCTGGACAGGGATACGAG. The V gene is TRBV7-9, the J gene TRBJ2-7; 8 bases fit TRBD1. The missing CDR3 end, 3 residues past where the read stops, is filled in from the germline J gene. Losses at the gene ends were 6 bases for V and 4 bases for J; bases not matched to a gene: 5. Germline values: CDR1 SEHNR, CDR2 FQNEAQ (reference sequence). This CDR3 has 13 amino acids.

The CDR3 here is CASSPSGMAGTDTQYF. CDR3 DNA (partial): TGCGCCAGCAGCCCTAGCGGGATGGCTGGAACAGATACG. The V and J genes are TRBV5-1 and TRBJ2-3; 9 positions agree with TRBD2. The sequenced fragment ends 3 residues before the CDR3 boundary, so the rest is inferred from the germline J gene. V lost 4 bases, J lost 3 bases, and 9 bases stayed unmatched. The CDR3 is 16 residues long. Germline-derived CDR1 and CDR2 are SGHRS and YFSETQ.

This clone was counted a few times. The CDR3 is cut off 3 residues early in the read; its end comes from the germline J gene. V and J are TRBV5-1 and TRBJ1-6, with 9 bases lining up with TRBD1. The V gene end was trimmed by 7 bases and the J gene end by 8 bases; junction bases not matched to a gene: 10. This CDR3 has 15 amino acids. CDR1 and CDR2 from the germline V gene are SGHRS and YFSETQ. The CDR3 sequence: CASGPLGQGYSPLHF. The sequenced CDR3 bases are TGCGCCAGCGGACCACTCGGACAGGGGTATTCACCC.

Of note for this clone: The DNA ends 3 residues before the CDR3 does, and the rest of the CDR3 is filled in from the germline J gene. This chain joins TRBV7-9 and TRBJ2-3; 10 positions match TRBD2. Germline CDR1 SEHNR, CDR2 FQNEAQ (reference sequence). The CDR3 loop spans 15 amino acids. The V segment lost 5 bases and the J segment 1 base; nucleotides outside the gene matches: 3. The CDR3 spells CASSTGTSGTDTQYF. The CDR3 bases that were read are TGTGCCAGCAGCACCGGGACTAGCGGCACAGATACG.